What follows are 21 T cell receptor beta chains derived from one specimen sequenced in a study of blood T cell repertoires in COVID-19. The protocol was immunoSEQ multiplex PCR, while the TCRdb copy is restricted to in-frame clones and leaves out a portion. The sample consists of some 220,000 clones, 80% to 90% of them appearing once. The sample taken for sequencing was PBMCs or T cells enriched from blood (not recorded which). The receptors shown here come from a woman in her forties with acute COVID-19.

The CDR3 DNA reads as TGTGCCAGCAGGCCTAGCGGGTATAATGAGCAGTTCTTC. Translation gives CASRPSGYNEQFF. The V gene is TRBV11-2, the J gene TRBJ2-1, with 8 bases identical to TRBD2. Germline CDR1 is SGHAT and CDR2 is FQNNGV. With V trimmed by 6 bases and J by 7 bases, 5 bases remained unmatched. CDR3 length equals 13 residues.

The chain joins TRBV11-3 to TRBJ1-3; weak D call: TRBD1 (6 bases). From germline, CDR1 is SGHNT and CDR2 YENEEA. The CDR3 runs 15 residues. The V end was cut by 5 bases, the J end by 2 bases, with 13 bases between. The CDR3 DNA sequence: TGTGCCAGCAGCCGCTCGGGGGGCACTGGAAACACCATATATTTT. Translated: CASSRSGGTGNTIYF.

Only one count was recorded for this clone. The J gene is TRBJ2-5, the V gene TRBV3-1 (or the pseudogene TRBV3-2), with D possibly matching TRBD2 (6 bases). Germline V lookup: CDR1 LGHDT, CDR2 YNNKEL (reference sequence). V was cut by 3 bases and J by 2 bases, with 13 bases left in between. The CDR3 sequence is 15 residues long. Here the CDR3 reads CASSQGLRGQETQYF. The DNA of the CDR3 is TGTGCCAGCAGCCAGGGACTGCGTGGACAAGAGACCCAGTACTTC.

The genes are TRBV7-3 and TRBJ1-2; D remains unclear. Germline V lookup: CDR1 SGHTA, CDR2 FQGTGA. The length of the CDR3 is 14 residues. The V gene lost 1 base and the J gene lost 4 bases, with 10 bases spanning the gap. CDR3 coding DNA: TGTGCCAGCAGCTTAATGGGCGTCGTCTATGGCTACACCTTC. Its translation: CASSLMGVVYGYTF.

This sequence joins TRBV6-5 and TRBJ2-7; TRBD1 agrees at 8 bases. This CDR3 contains 14 residues. Germline CDR1 and CDR2: MNHEY and SVGAGI. V lost 7 bases to trimming and J lost 2 bases; unmatched junction nucleotides: 7. CDR3 amino acids: CASTVGQGPYEQYV. The DNA of the CDR3 is TGTGCCAGCACGGTCGGACAGGGACCCTACGAGCAGTACGTC.

The chain employs TRBV4-3 and TRBJ1-6; 7 nucleotides line up with TRBD1. Losses at the gene ends were 0 bases for V and 9 bases for J; bases not matched to a gene: 8. CDR1 and CDR2 (germline): LGHNA, YSLEER. The CDR3 length is 16 residues. As DNA, the CDR3 is TGCGCCAGCAGCCAAGATGTAGGAGACAGGGCTTCACCCCTCCACTTT. Its translation: CASSQDVGDRASPLHF.

The chain joins TRBV18 to TRBJ1-3, with a possible D match to TRBD1 (5 bases). Between the trimmed V and J ends, which lost 3 bases and 0 bases, there was a span of 15 bases. The CDR3 totals 17 residues. The germline V gene has CDR1 KGHSH and CDR2 LQKENI. CDR3 in amino acids: CASSPGQGISSGNTIYF. The DNA for the CDR3 is TGTGCCAGCTCACCTGGGCAGGGAATTAGCTCTGGAAACACCATATATTTT.

V gene TRBV3-1 (or the pseudogene TRBV3-2) combines with J gene TRBJ2-6; D uncertain. Germline V gene data show CDR1 as LGHDT and CDR2 as YNNKEL (reference sequence). Trimming stripped 0 bases from V and 0 bases from J, with 18 bases between. This CDR3 region has 20 residues. The CDR3 DNA reads as TGTGCCAGCAGCCAAGATGCGAACGGAGTTTTTAGCTCTGGGGCCAACGTCCTGACTTTC. It codes for CASSQDANGVFSSGANVLTF.

J is TRBJ1-2 and V is TRBV2, with TRBD1 matching over 7 bases. This CDR3 has 14 residues. CDR1 SNHLY and CDR2 FYNNEI come from the germline V gene. V lost 7 bases, J lost 8 bases, and 13 bases stayed unmatched. CDR3 loop: CASMYGRGWQGYTF. The CDR3 nucleotides are TGTGCCAGCATGTATGGCAGGGGGTGGCAGGGCTACACCTTC.

Details on this clone: Other DNA sequences in this sample translate to the same CDR3. The chain recombines TRBV5-1 with TRBJ1-1; possibly TRBD1 for D (5 bases). This CDR3 has 11 amino acids. The V end was cut by 4 bases, the J end by 5 bases, with 6 bases between. Germline assignment: CDR1 SGHRS and CDR2 YFSETQ. DNA for the CDR3: TGCGCCAGCAGCGGGGGGACTGAAGCTTTCTTT. Translated, it gives CASSGGTEAFF. The complete variable domain, with remaining parts taken from reference TRBV5-1 and TRBJ1-1, reads KAGVTQTPRYLIKTRGQQVTLSCSPISGHRSVSWYQQTPGQGLQFLFEYFSETQRNKGNFPGRFSGRQFSNSRSEMNVSTLELGDSALYLCASSGGTEAFFGQGTRLTVV.

This chain connects TRBV5-6 to TRBJ1-5; 7 nucleotides agree with TRBD1. The CDR3 is 17 residues long. V trimming: 1 base; J trimming: 0 bases; junction bases outside the gene matches: 7. The germline V gene has CDR1 SGHDT and CDR2 YYEEEE. For the CDR3, the DNA is TGTGCCAGCAGCTTGTGGACAGGATCTTATAGCAATCAGCCCCAGCATTTT. As protein: CASSLWTGSYSNQPQHF.

V gene TRBV4-1 combines with J gene TRBJ1-4; D remains ambiguous. V lost 3 bases, J lost 8 bases, and 16 bases lay in between. Germline V gene lookup returns CDR1 MGHRA and CDR2 YSYEKL. CDR3 length equals 15 residues. Here the CDR3 reads CASSQEDYLEEKLFF. CDR3 nucleotides: TGCGCCAGCAGCCAGGAGGACTACCTGGAAGAAAAACTGTTTTTT.

The chain uses TRBV2 and TRBJ2-5; 13 bases align to TRBD2. This CDR3 is built from 15 residues. CDR1 and CDR2 (germline): SNHLY, FYNNEI. Trimming took 6 bases from V and 5 from J; bases not matched to a gene: 6. The CDR3 here is CASRATSGGWETQYF. CDR3 bases: TGTGCCAGCAGAGCGACTAGCGGGGGGTGGGAGACCCAGTACTTC.

This chain uses TRBV29-1 with TRBJ1-4; TRBD1 aligns across 7 bases. Germline assignment: CDR1 SQVTM and CDR2 ANQGSEA. This CDR3 has 14 residues. The V segment lost 1 base and the J segment 1 base; nucleotides outside the gene matches: 0. The CDR3 loop reads CSVEGTGTNEKLFF. CDR3 DNA sequence: TGCAGCGTTGAAGGGACAGGAACTAATGAAAAACTGTTTTTT.

For this clone: The same CDR3 arises from other DNA sequences in this sample as well. The gene calls are TRBV7-9 and TRBJ1-1; D is uncertain. V lost 5 bases and J lost 1, with 11 bases in between. The CDR3 runs 14 residues. Germline V gene data show CDR1 as SEHNR and CDR2 as FQNEAQ (reference sequence). CDR3: CASSLASGNTEAFF. The CDR3 bases are TGTGCCAGCAGCCTCGCCTCGGGGAACACTGAAGCTTTCTTT.

V is TRBV6-1 and J is TRBJ1-5; the D is unclear. CDR1 is MNHNS, CDR2 SASEGT, per germline. CDR3 length: 15 amino acids. Trimming left V 2 bases short and J 0 bases short, with 8 bases between. The CDR3: CASSEPVYSNQPQHF. DNA for the CDR3: TGTGCCAGCAGTGAACCCGTTTATAGCAATCAGCCCCAGCATTTT.

The CDR3 loop is CASSQAGTGGYDEQFF. CDR3 DNA: TGTGCCAGCAGCCAAGCCGGGACAGGGGGATACGATGAGCAGTTCTTC. The chain links TRBV4-2 to TRBJ2-1; 11 bases fit TRBD1. With V trimmed by 1 base and J by 8 bases, 7 bases remained unmatched. The CDR3 is made up of 16 amino acids. In germline, CDR1 is LGHNA, CDR2 YNFKEQ.

CDR3 sequence: CASSQKGGANYGYTF. The CDR3 bases are TGCGCCAGCAGCCAAAAAGGGGGCGCTAACTATGGCTACACCTTC. The gene calls are TRBV4-1 and TRBJ1-2; 7 bases agree with TRBD1. CDR1 is MGHRA, CDR2 YSYEKL, per germline. The CDR3 consists of 15 residues. V trimming: 2 bases; J trimming: 0 bases; junction bases outside the gene matches: 3.

This chain joins TRBV4-3 and TRBJ2-2; D may be TRBD1 (5 bases). V was pared by 2 bases and J by 1 base, with 8 bases between. Germline V CDR1 and CDR2: LGHNA, YSLEER. This CDR3 region has 15 residues. CDR3: CASSQFQGNTGELFF. The CDR3 DNA is TGCGCCAGCAGCCAATTCCAGGGGAACACCGGGGAGCTGTTTTTT.

The rearrangement joins TRBV30 to TRBJ2-2; 14 bases are shared with TRBD2. Germline values: CDR1 GTSNPN, CDR2 SVGIG (reference sequence). J gave up 5 bases and V 3 bases, and 5 bases lay outside the gene matches. The CDR3 runs to 16 residues. The CDR3 sequence: CAWRIRTSGGTGELFF. The CDR3 DNA is TGTGCCTGGAGAATACGGACTAGCGGGGGGACCGGGGAGCTGTTTTTT.

The chain employs TRBV6-6 and TRBJ2-2; 8 nucleotides align to TRBD2. This CDR3 has 16 residues. After removal of 7 bases from V and 2 bases from J, the junction contained 9 bases not matched to a gene. Germline-derived CDR1 and CDR2 are MNHNY and SVGAGI (reference sequence). The CDR3 DNA reads as TGTGCCAGCACCACGGGGGGGCCTGCAAACACCGGGGAGCTGTTTTTT. It specifies CASTTGGPANTGELFF.